Included here is one T cell receptor beta chain sequence, with context. The assay was immunoSEQ multiplex PCR, and TCRdb's table has in-frame clones only and misses some. The sample holds under 200,000 clones, roughly 90% seen once. There are 14 residues in the CDR3. Between the trimmed V and J ends, which lost 3 bases and 2 bases, there was a span of 13 bases. The germline gives CDR1 GTSNPN, CDR2 SVGIG (reference sequence). The sample belongs to a study of blood T cell repertoires in COVID-19. Sequencing input: peripheral blood. The receptor was derived from a man aged 50 or older with acute or convalescent COVID-19. The gene calls are TRBV30 and TRBJ1-1, with D possibly TRBD1 on 6 matching bases. The CDR3 loop is CAWRVTGINTEAFF. Here the CDR3 DNA reads TGTGCCTGGAGAGTAACAGGGATAAACACTGAAGCTTTCTTT.